The 29 T cell receptor beta chains below all came from one sample that was sequenced in a study of post-analysis software for immune sequencing data (dated by TCRdb to between 2015 and 2016). General findings and caveats noted by the study authors: Four to six TRBV segments, including TRBV5-6, TRBV5-1 and TRBV20-1, were significantly more frequent in patients than controls.

Antigens for these TCRs are unknown. The library was built by means of PCR. The sequencing machine was an Illumina HiSeq 2500. Unique molecular identifiers were incorporated into TCR beta cDNA libraries to reduce PCR and sequencing biases. TCRdb reran the public reads through fastp at Q25 and MiXCR, keeping productive beta chains. Rows merge per CDR3 protein into single entries with the most common DNA and genes. Present in this sample are about 760,000 distinct CDR3 sequences, 30% of which were seen just once. The ten largest clonotypes hold more than 0.45% of the sample. Input material: blood. Receptor source: a girl between 10 and 17 years old with multiple sclerosis.

Only a few counts were recorded for this clonotype. This chain joins TRBV12-3 or TRBV12-4 and TRBJ2-1, with D uncertain. The CDR3 extends over 13 amino acids. V was shortened by 2 bases and J by 14 bases, with 16 bases between the two germline ends. The CDR3 nucleotides are TGTGCCAGCAGTTTAATGGCGGAAACACGGGAGTTCTTC. The encoded protein is CASSLMAETREFF.

The rearrangement uses TRBV3-1 and TRBJ1-2; D is unclear. Trimming pared 2 bases from V and 1 base from J, leaving 8 bases between. This CDR3 spans 14 amino acids. In germline, CDR1 is LGHDT, CDR2 YNNKEL (reference sequence). CDR3 loop: CASSQRAGNYGYTF. The CDR3 bases are TGTGCCAGCAGCCAAAGGGCGGGTAACTATGGCTACACCTTC.

The sample holds a few counts of this clonotype. The CDR3 DNA reads TGTGCCAGCAGCGTAGGTACAGCCAGCTACGAGCAGTACTTC. It is translated as CASSVGTASYEQYF. The J gene is TRBJ2-7, the V gene TRBV9; no reliable D call. This CDR3 region has 14 residues. V shed 0 bases and J shed 3 bases, with 10 bases lying between them. From germline, CDR1 is SGDLS and CDR2 YYNGEE.

This clonotype has only a few counts. This sequence joins TRBV10-2 and TRBJ2-1; 16 bases agree with TRBD2. CDR1 and CDR2 from the germline V gene are WSHSY and SAAADI. Trimming at V came to 6 bases and at J to 2 bases, leaving 7 bases not matched to a gene. There are 18 residues in the CDR3. DNA of the CDR3: TGCGCCAGCAGGAAATCCGGGACTAGCGGGAGGGCCTACAATGAGCAGTTCTTC. Translated: CASRKSGTSGRAYNEQFF.

The chain links TRBV20-1 to TRBJ1-4; D is ambiguous. Germline lookup yields CDR1 DFQATT and CDR2 SNEGSKA (reference sequence). The CDR3 length is 11 residues. Trimming left V 6 bases short and J 8 bases short, with 10 bases between. In DNA, the CDR3 is TGCAGTGCCGCGGATTGGGAAAAACTGTTTTTT. As protein: CSAADWEKLFF.

The CDR3 nucleotides read TGCGCCAGCAGCTTGGTGATTAGCGGGGGGTTCAATGAGCAGTTCTTC. Residues: CASSLVISGGFNEQFF. J is TRBJ2-1 and V is TRBV5-1; 10 nucleotides agree with TRBD2. Trimming took 0 bases from V and 6 from J; bases not matched to a gene: 6. The CDR3 has 16 amino acids. Germline CDR1 SGHRS, CDR2 YFSETQ.

This chain's CDR3 is CASSYSLAGMIYNEQFF. The CDR3 bases are TGTGCCAGCAGTTACTCGCTAGCGGGAATGATCTACAATGAGCAGTTCTTC. The V and J genes are TRBV6-5 and TRBJ2-1; 9 nucleotides line up with TRBD2. This CDR3 has 17 residues. Germline CDR1 and CDR2: MNHEY and SVGAGI. V trimming: 0 bases; J trimming: 3 bases; junction bases outside the gene matches: 6.

The chain carries TRBV18 and TRBJ2-1; 7 bases are shared with TRBD1. The ends lost 0 bases at V and 6 bases at J; junction bases unmatched: 2. The CDR3 sequence is 14 residues long. Germline V CDR1 and CDR2: KGHSH, LQKENI. In nucleotides, the CDR3 is TGTGCCAGCTCACCACCGCGACAGGGCAATGAGCAGTTCTTC. The encoded protein is CASSPPRQGNEQFF.

This clonotype has just a few counts. The V gene is TRBV11-2, the J gene TRBJ2-3; D is ambiguous. This CDR3 has 13 amino acids. CDR1 and CDR2 from the germline V gene are SGHAT and FQNNGV. The V and J ends lost 1 base and 6 bases respectively, with 8 bases between them. CDR3 loop: CASSLVLGDTQYF. CDR3 bases: TGTGCCAGCAGCTTAGTGTTGGGGGATACGCAGTATTTT.

This clonotype appeared a few times. The V call is TRBV20-1, the J call TRBJ2-3, with 10 bases aligning to TRBD1. The V and J ends lost 3 bases and 2 bases, in that order; junction bases with no gene match: 5. This CDR3 is built from 15 residues. In germline, CDR1 is DFQATT, CDR2 SNEGSKA (reference sequence). The CDR3 sequence is CSASWDRGLTDTQYF. The CDR3 nucleotides are TGCAGTGCTAGCTGGGACAGGGGTCTCACAGATACGCAGTATTTT.

The J gene is TRBJ2-4, the V gene TRBV6-5, with TRBD1 matching over 7 bases. V lost 6 bases and J lost 0; bases outside the gene matches: 5. Germline CDR1 and CDR2: MNHEY and SVGAGI. The CDR3 spans 15 residues. The CDR3 region is CASSTHRGAKNIQYF. The CDR3 nucleotides read TGTGCCAGCAGCACACACAGGGGAGCCAAAAACATTCAGTACTTC.

V gene TRBV29-1 combines with J gene TRBJ2-1; 7 bases fit TRBD1. Germline CDR1 and CDR2: SQVTM and ANQGSEA. The CDR3 is 13 amino acids. The ends lost 8 bases at V and 3 bases at J; junction bases unmatched: 7. The chain's CDR3 is CSRTGADYNEQFF. DNA for the CDR3: TGCAGCCGAACAGGGGCAGACTACAATGAGCAGTTCTTC.

The V call is TRBV20-1, the J call TRBJ1-1; possibly TRBD1 for D (5 bases). The germline CDR1 and CDR2 sequences are DFQATT and SNEGSKA (reference sequence). The CDR3 length is 13 residues. Between the trimmed V and J ends, which lost 5 bases and 5 bases, there was a span of 15 bases. The CDR3 loop is CSAPRDLGTEAFF. The CDR3 DNA sequence: TGCAGTGCTCCCCGGGACCTGGGGACTGAAGCTTTCTTT.

This sequence joins TRBV28 and TRBJ1-6, with D unresolved. The CDR3 sequence is 12 residues long. The germline V gene has CDR1 MDHEN and CDR2 SYDVKM. V dropped 6 bases and J dropped 10 bases, with 10 bases sitting between them. CDR3 DNA: TGTGCCAGCAGACCGTTGGGGTCACCCCTCCACTTT. This encodes CASRPLGSPLHF.

Ten or more counts support this clonotype. CDR3 coding DNA: TGCAGCGGCTTAGGCGTTATCCCTCCCAGCCGGGAAGGGGACTACGAGCAGTACTTC. Translating it yields CSGLGVIPPSREGDYEQYF. The chain couples TRBV29-1 to TRBJ2-7; D tentatively fits TRBD1 or TRBD2 (5 bases each). V was cut by 7 bases and J by 3 bases, with 34 bases left in between. The CDR3 covers 19 residues. Per the germline V gene, CDR1 is SQVTM and CDR2 is ANQGSEA.

The rearrangement joins TRBV27 to TRBJ2-1; 7 nucleotides align to TRBD2. Trimming cost V 8 bases and J 9 bases; bases outside gene matches: 16. The CDR3 length is 15 residues. CDR1 is MNHEY, CDR2 SMNVEV, per germline (reference sequence). CDR3: CASGKTGGSRGEQFF. CDR3 nucleotides: TGTGCCAGCGGGAAGACGGGGGGAAGCCGTGGTGAGCAGTTCTTC.

In its sample, this clonotype was seen a few times. The chain recombines TRBV20-1 with TRBJ1-6, with D unclear. CDR1 is DFQATT, CDR2 SNEGSKA, per germline (reference sequence). This CDR3 contains 15 residues. Trimming left V 0 bases short and J 4 bases short, with 10 bases between. The CDR3 loop is CSAREDGPYNSPLHF. The CDR3 DNA reads TGCAGTGCTAGAGAGGACGGCCCTTATAATTCACCCCTCCACTTT.

This rearrangement joins TRBV3-1 to TRBJ1-4; no clear D gene. Trimming left V 1 base short and J 8 bases short, with 14 bases between. This CDR3 is 15 amino acids long. Per germline, CDR1 LGHDT and CDR2 YNNKEL (reference sequence). CDR3 DNA sequence: TGTGCCAGCAGCCAAGGTCTTTCGGAAGGAGAAAAACTGTTTTTT. Protein product: CASSQGLSEGEKLFF. Variable domain in full (rest from reference TRBV3-1 and TRBJ1-4): DTAVSQTPKYLVTQMGNDKSIKCEQNLGHDTMYWYKQDSKKFLKIMFSYNNKELIINETVPNRFSPKSPDKAHLNLHINSLELGDSAVYFCASSQGLSEGEKLFFGSGTQLSVL.

The V and J genes are TRBV4-3 and TRBJ2-7; unclear D gene. V lost 2 bases and J lost 2, with 7 bases in between. The length of the CDR3 is 13 residues. CDR1 and CDR2 from the germline V gene are LGHNA and YSLEER. CDR3 in amino acids: CASSQFPTYEQYF. The CDR3 nucleotides read TGCGCCAGCAGCCAATTTCCTACCTACGAGCAGTACTTC.

This clonotype occurred a few times. In DNA, the CDR3 is TGTGCCAGCAGCCCCCTAGTGAGGGGGACCCAGTACTTC. Protein: CASSPLVRGTQYF. The chain recombines TRBV9 with TRBJ2-5; D tentatively reads TRBD1 or TRBD2 (5 bases each). V lost 4 bases to trimming and J lost 7 bases, with 14 bases between them. Germline V gene lookup returns CDR1 SGDLS and CDR2 YYNGEE. The CDR3 consists of 13 residues.

This clonotype appeared a single time. This chain connects TRBV20-1 to TRBJ2-1, with 9 bases identical to TRBD2. From germline, CDR1 is DFQATT and CDR2 SNEGSKA (reference sequence). The CDR3 is made up of 20 amino acids. Trimming removed 6 bases from V and 7 bases from J; junction bases left unmatched: 28. The CDR3 DNA follows: TGCAGTGCCCAACTGACTGTGCGGGGGGGCGTATTTTGGCGAGGAAATGAGCAGTTCTTC. This sequence encodes CSAQLTVRGGVFWRGNEQFF.

This clonotype came up many times. This chain joins TRBV7-2 and TRBJ2-7; 13 nucleotides match TRBD2. The V gene's germline CDR1 is SGHTA and CDR2 FQGNSA. This CDR3 has 14 residues. V was clipped by 5 bases and J by 5 bases; unmatched bases: 3. CDR3 nucleotide sequence: TGTGCCAGCAGCCGGACTAGCGGGAGAGACGAGCAGTACTTC. Protein sequence: CASSRTSGRDEQYF.

This clonotype was counted ten times or more. The V gene is TRBV10-3, the J gene TRBJ2-1; 8 nucleotides align to TRBD2. This CDR3 is 14 amino acids long. V shed 7 bases and J 5 bases; nucleotides not matched to a gene: 7. Germline CDR1 is ENHRY and CDR2 is SYGVKD. The CDR3 spells CAITRREAHNEQFF. CDR3 coding DNA: TGTGCCATCACGCGGCGGGAGGCCCACAATGAGCAGTTCTTC.

This clonotype has a handful of counts. The V gene is TRBV15, the J gene TRBJ2-4; D tentatively fits TRBD1 or TRBD2 (5 bases each). V was shortened by 5 bases and J by 0 bases, with 14 bases between the two germline ends. Germline V gene data show CDR1 as LNHNV and CDR2 as YYDKDF (reference sequence). The CDR3 contains 16 residues. The CDR3 loop reads CATSSGRLLAKNIQYF. The CDR3 nucleotides are TGTGCCACCAGCTCGGGACGGCTACTAGCCAAAAACATTCAGTACTTC.

V is TRBV5-4 and J is TRBJ2-3; 12 bases align to TRBD2. J gave up 4 bases and V 4 bases, and 4 bases lay outside the gene matches. The germline V gene has CDR1 SGHNT and CDR2 YYREEE (reference sequence). This CDR3 has 15 amino acids. CDR3 in DNA: TGTGCCAGCAGCCTAGCGGGGGGGCTGGCAGATACGCAGTATTTT. Translating gives CASSLAGGLADTQYF.

The chain carries TRBV29-1 and TRBJ2-7, with TRBD1 as a possible D gene (5 bases). The V gene's germline CDR1 is SQVTM and CDR2 ANQGSEA. Trimming removed 5 bases at V and 5 bases at J, with 13 bases between. The CDR3 spans 12 residues. In DNA, the CDR3 is TGCAGCGTTACAGGTGTGTCGGACGAGCAGTACTTC. The encoded protein is CSVTGVSDEQYF.

This clonotype was detected a few times. J is TRBJ1-1 and V is TRBV4-1; 7 bases are shared with TRBD1. The germline CDR1 and CDR2 sequences are MGHRA and YSYEKL. The CDR3 extends over 15 amino acids. Trimming took 4 bases from V and 7 from J; bases not matched to a gene: 12. CDR3 sequence (DNA): TGCGCCAGCAGCCCCATAGTCCCGGGACAGCGTGAAGCTTTCTTT. Amino acid sequence: CASSPIVPGQREAFF.

The chain joins TRBV12-3 or TRBV12-4 to TRBJ1-4, with 7 bases aligning to TRBD1. The CDR3 loop spans 14 amino acids. V lost 3 bases, J lost 5 bases, and 3 bases stayed unmatched. CDR3: CASSLGQKNEKLFF. In DNA form, the CDR3 reads TGTGCCAGCAGTTTGGGACAGAAAAATGAAAAACTGTTTTTT.

This rearrangement joins TRBV29-1 to TRBJ2-2; D gene ambiguous. Per germline, CDR1 SQVTM and CDR2 ANQGSEA. Trimming removed 4 bases at V and 1 base at J, with 7 bases between. CDR3 length: 13 amino acids. The CDR3 DNA reads TGCAGCGTTGGGCCACTGAACACCGGGGAGCTGTTTTTT. It translates to CSVGPLNTGELFF.